This T cell receptor beta chain was found in a study of blood T cells in healthy people across ages. The study's findings and limits: With donor CMV status unknown, expanded clonotype changes were possibly confounded.

Regarding this clonotype: Its antigen is as yet unknown.

Primed by a sample-barcoded 5' primer and a J-beta primer mix, a second PCR proceeded for about 6 to 12 cycles. MiXCR was run by TCRdb on the 5' RACE reads, yielding one entry per CDR3 protein. The sample holds under 1,100,000 distinct CDR3 sequences, about 25% seen once. Between the trimmed V and J ends, which lost 7 bases and 4 bases, there was a span of 10 bases. CDR1 is LNHNV and CDR2 is YYDKDF in the germline V gene (reference sequence). The CDR3 loop spans 12 amino acids. These data were also filed under a second study, of T cells of mothers and their children. That report notes: Sample barcodes and 2-4 random nucleotides were added by the M1S primer of the second PCR. Detection yielded no persistent microchimeric T cell clones.

Sequencing was done on a sample of blood. The chain recombines TRBV15 with TRBJ2-5, with D maybe TRBD2 (6 bases). The TCR sequence derives from a girl aged 2-10 years in good health. The CDR3 reads CATNTGGETQYF. CDR3 sequence (DNA): TGTGCCACCAACACCGGGGGAGAGACCCAGTACTTC. Full variable domain (rest looked up from reference TRBV15 and TRBJ2-5): DAMVIQNPRYQVTQFGKPVTLSCSQTLNHNVMYWYQQKSSQAPKLLFHYYDKDFNNEADTPDNFQSRRPNTSFCFLDIRSPGLGDTAMYLCATNTGGETQYFGPGTRLLVL.